This TCR beta chain was identified during a study of T cells in Graves' hyperthyroidism and ophthalmopathy. At the level of the study: Once the initial diagnosis was made, peripheral blood was obtained before any treatment.

The study, taken as a whole, reports: In validation, the model predicted ophthalmopathy. These predictions came a median around 5.9 months before onset.

Diagnoses were established using clinical symptoms, serum thyroxine and TRAb, thyroid ultrasound and orbital computed tomography. This clonotype has at least ten counts. The antigen is unknown. What was amplified from RNA transcripts were TCR beta CDR3 regions. A set of HTBI primers served as the primers for a first-round RT-PCR of the TCR CDR3. TCRdb fed the multiplex PCR reads into MiXCR, producing one record per CDR3 protein. Here the sample spans approximately 530,000 distinct CDR3 sequences, about 20% being singletons. The material sequenced was blood. The sequence was obtained from a man aged 40-50 years with Graves' ophthalmopathy.

The CDR3 protein is CASSLHGQNTEAFF. The CDR3 DNA sequence: TGTGCCAGCAGCTTACACGGACAGAACACTGAAGCTTTCTTT. V usage is TRBV7-3 and J usage is TRBJ1-1; possibly TRBD1 for D (5 bases). V was shortened by 2 bases and J by 1 base, with 8 bases between the two germline ends. This CDR3 comprises 14 residues. Germline CDR1 is SGHTA and CDR2 is FQGTGA.